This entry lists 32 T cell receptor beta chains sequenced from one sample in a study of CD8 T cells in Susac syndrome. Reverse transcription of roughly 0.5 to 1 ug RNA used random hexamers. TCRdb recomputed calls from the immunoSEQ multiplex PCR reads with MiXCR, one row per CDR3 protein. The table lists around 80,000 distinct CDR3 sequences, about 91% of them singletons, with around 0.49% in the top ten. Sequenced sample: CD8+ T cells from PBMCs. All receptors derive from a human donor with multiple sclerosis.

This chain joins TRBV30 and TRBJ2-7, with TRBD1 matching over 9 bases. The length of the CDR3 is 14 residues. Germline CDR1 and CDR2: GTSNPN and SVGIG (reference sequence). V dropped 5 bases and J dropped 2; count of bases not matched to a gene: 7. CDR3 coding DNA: TGTGCCTGGGAGGCGGACAGGGGTCCCTACGAGCAGTACTTC. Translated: CAWEADRGPYEQYF.

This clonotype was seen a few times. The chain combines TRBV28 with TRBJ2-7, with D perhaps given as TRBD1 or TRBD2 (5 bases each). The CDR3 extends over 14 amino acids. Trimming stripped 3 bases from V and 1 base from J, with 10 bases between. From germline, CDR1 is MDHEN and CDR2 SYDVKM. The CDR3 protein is CASSLRGRSYEQYF. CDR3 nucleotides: TGTGCCAGCAGTTTGAGGGGCCGGTCCTACGAGCAGTACTTC.

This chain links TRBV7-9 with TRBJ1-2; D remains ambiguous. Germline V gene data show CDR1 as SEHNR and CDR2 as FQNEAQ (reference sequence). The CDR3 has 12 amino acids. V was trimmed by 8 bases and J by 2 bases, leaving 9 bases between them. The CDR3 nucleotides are TGTGCCAGCTTCTTACAAAACTATGGCTACACCTTC. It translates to CASFLQNYGYTF.

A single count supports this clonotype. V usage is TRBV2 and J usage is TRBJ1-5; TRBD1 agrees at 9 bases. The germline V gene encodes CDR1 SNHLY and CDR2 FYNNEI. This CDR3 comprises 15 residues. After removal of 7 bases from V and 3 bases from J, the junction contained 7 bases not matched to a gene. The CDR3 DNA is TGTGCCAGCAATTGGGACAGGGCAACCAATCAGCCCCAGCATTTT. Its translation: CASNWDRATNQPQHF.

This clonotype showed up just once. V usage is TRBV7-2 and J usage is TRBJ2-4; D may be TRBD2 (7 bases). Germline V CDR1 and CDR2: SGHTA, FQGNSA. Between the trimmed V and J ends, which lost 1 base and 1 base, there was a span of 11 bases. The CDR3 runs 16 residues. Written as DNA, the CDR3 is TGTGCCAGCAGCTTAGGGGAGGGGGGGGCCAAAAACATTCAGTACTTC. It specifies CASSLGEGGAKNIQYF. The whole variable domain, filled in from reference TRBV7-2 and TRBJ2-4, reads GAGVSQSPSNKVTEKGKDVELRCDPISGHTALYWYRQSLGQGLEFLIYFQGNSAPDKSGLPSDRFSAERTGGSVSTLTIQRTQQEDSAVYLCASSLGEGGAKNIQYFGAGTRLSVL.

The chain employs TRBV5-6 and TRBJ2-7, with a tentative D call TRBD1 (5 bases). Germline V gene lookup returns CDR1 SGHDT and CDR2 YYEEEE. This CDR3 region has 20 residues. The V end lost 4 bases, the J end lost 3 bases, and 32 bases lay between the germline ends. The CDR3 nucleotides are TGTGCCAGCAGCATTCTTCGTTATACCCGCAGGGAATTTTCGGGCTACGAGCAGTACTTC. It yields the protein CASSILRYTRREFSGYEQYF.

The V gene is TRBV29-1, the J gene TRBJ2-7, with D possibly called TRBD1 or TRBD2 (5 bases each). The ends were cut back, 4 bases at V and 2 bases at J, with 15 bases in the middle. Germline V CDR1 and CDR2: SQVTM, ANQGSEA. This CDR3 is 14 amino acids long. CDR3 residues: CSVALRELPYEQYF. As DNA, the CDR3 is TGCAGCGTTGCGCTCAGGGAGCTACCCTACGAGCAGTACTTC.

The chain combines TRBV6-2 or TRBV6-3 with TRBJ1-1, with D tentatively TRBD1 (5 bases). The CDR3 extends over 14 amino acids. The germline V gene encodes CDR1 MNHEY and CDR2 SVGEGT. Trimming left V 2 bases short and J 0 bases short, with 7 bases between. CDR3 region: CASSYIQVNTEAFF. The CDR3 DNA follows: TGTGCCAGCAGTTACATACAGGTGAACACTGAAGCTTTCTTT.

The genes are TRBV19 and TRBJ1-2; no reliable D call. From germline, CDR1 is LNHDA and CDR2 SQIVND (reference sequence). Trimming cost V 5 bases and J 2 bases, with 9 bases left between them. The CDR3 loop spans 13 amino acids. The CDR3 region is CASSSDLNYGYTF. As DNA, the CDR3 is TGTGCCAGTAGTTCAGATTTGAACTATGGCTACACCTTC.

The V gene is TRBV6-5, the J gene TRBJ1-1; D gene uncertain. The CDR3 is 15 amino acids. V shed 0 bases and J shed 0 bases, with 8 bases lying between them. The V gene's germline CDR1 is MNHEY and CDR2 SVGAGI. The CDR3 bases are TGTGCCAGCAGTTACTCGGAGGCTATGAACACTGAAGCTTTCTTT. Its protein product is CASSYSEAMNTEAFF.

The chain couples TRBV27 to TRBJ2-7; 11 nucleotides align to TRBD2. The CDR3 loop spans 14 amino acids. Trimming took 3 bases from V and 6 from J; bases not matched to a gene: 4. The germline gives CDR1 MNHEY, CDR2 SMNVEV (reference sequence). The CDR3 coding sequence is TGTGCCAGCAGTTTTGGCCTAGCGGGAGGCGAGCAGTACTTC. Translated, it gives CASSFGLAGGEQYF.

CDR3 coding DNA: TGTGCCAGCAGCCAGGACCTCCGGGAAGAGCAGTACTTC. This codes for CASSQDLREEQYF. The chain links TRBV3-1 to TRBJ2-7, with D perhaps TRBD2 (5 bases). V lost 3 bases to trimming and J lost 7 bases, with 13 bases between them. The CDR3 is 13 amino acids. Germline values: CDR1 LGHDT, CDR2 YNNKEL (reference sequence).

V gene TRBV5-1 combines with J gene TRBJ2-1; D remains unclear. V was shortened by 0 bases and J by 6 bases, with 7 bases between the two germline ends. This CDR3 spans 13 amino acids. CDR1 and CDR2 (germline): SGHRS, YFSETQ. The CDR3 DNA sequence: TGCGCCAGCAGCTTGGCGGCGGTCAATGAGCAGTTCTTC. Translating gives CASSLAAVNEQFF.

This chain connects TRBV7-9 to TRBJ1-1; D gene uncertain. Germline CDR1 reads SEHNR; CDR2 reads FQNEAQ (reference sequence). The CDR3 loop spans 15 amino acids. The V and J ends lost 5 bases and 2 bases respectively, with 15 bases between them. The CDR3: CASSPLDALNTEAFF. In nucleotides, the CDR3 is TGTGCCAGCAGCCCGTTAGATGCCCTAAACACTGAAGCTTTCTTT.

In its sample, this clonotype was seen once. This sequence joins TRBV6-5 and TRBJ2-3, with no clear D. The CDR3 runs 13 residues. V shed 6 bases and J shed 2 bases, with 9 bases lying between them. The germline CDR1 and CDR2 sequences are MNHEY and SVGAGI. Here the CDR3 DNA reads TGTGCCAGCAGGATAGTGAACACAGATACGCAGTATTTT. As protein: CASRIVNTDTQYF.

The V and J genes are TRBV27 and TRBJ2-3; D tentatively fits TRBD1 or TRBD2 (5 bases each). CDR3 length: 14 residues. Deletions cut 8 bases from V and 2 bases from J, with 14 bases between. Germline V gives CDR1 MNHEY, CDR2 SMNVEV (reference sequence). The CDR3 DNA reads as TGTGCCAGCTCGTTAAGGGACGACACAGATACGCAGTATTTT. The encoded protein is CASSLRDDTDTQYF.

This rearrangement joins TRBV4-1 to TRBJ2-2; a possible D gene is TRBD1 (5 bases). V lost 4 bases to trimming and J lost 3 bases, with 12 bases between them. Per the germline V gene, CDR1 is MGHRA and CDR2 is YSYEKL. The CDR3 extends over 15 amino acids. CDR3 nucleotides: TGCGCCAGCAGCCGGCAGGGAAGGGACACCGGGGAGCTGTTTTTT. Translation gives CASSRQGRDTGELFF.

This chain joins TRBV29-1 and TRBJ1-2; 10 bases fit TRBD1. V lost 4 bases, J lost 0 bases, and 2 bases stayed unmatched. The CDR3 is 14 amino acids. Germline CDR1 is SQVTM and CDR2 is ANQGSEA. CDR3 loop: CSVVTGGPNYGYTF. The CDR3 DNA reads TGCAGCGTTGTGACAGGGGGCCCTAACTATGGCTACACCTTC.

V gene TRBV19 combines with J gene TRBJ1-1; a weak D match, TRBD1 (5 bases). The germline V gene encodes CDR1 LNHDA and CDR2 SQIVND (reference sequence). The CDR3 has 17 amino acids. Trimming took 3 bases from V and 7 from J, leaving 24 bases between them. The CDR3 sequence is CASSIPSRTTTEYEAFF. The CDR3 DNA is TGTGCCAGTAGTATCCCCTCTCGGACAACGACAGAGTATGAAGCTTTCTTT. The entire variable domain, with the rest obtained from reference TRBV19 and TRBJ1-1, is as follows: DGGITQSPKYLFRKEGQNVTLSCEQNLNHDAMYWYRQDPGQGLRLIYYSQIVNDFQKGDIAEGYSVSREKKESFPLTVTSAQKNPTAFYLCASSIPSRTTTEYEAFFGQGTRLTVV.

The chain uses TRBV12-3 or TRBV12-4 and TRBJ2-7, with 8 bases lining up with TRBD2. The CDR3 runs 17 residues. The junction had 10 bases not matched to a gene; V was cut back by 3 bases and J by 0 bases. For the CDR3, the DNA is TGTGCCAGCAGTTTCACGGCGACTAGCGCAAGCTCCTACGAGCAGTACTTC. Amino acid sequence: CASSFTATSASSYEQYF.

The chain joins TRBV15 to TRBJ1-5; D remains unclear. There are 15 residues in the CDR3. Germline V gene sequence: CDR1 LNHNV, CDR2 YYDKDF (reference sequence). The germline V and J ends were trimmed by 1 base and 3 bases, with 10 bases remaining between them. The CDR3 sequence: CATSRAREANQPQHF. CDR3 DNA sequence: TGTGCCACCAGCAGAGCAAGGGAAGCCAATCAGCCCCAGCATTTT.

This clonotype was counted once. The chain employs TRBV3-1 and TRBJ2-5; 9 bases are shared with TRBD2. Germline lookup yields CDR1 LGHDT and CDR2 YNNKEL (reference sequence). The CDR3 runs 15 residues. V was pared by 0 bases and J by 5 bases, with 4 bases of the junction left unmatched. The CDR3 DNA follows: TGTGCCAGCAGCCAAGAAGGACTAGCGTGGGAGACCCAGTACTTC. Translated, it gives CASSQEGLAWETQYF.

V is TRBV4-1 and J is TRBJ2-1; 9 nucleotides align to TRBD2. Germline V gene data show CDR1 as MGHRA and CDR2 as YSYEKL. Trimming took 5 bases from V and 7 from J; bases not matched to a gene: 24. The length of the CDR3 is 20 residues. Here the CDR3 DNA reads TGCGCCAGCAGCTGGACTGTCCCGGGGGAGATAGCGGGAGCAGGGAATGAGCAGTTCTTC. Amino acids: CASSWTVPGEIAGAGNEQFF.

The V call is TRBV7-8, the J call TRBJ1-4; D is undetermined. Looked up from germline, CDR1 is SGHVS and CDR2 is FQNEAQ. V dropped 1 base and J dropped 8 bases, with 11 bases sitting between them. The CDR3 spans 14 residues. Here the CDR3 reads CASSLGGLGEKLFF. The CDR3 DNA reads TGTGCCAGCAGCTTAGGTGGCCTCGGCGAAAAACTGTTTTTT.

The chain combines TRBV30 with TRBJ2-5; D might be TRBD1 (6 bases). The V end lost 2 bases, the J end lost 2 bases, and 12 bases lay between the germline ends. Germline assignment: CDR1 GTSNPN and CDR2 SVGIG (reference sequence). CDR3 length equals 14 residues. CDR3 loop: CAWSMGAGQETQYF. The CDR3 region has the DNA TGTGCCTGGAGTATGGGGGCAGGACAAGAGACCCAGTACTTC.

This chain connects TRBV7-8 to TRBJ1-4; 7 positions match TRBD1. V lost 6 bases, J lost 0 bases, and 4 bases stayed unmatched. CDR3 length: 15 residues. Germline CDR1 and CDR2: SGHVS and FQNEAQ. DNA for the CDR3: TGTGCCAGCAGTAGGGGGCCCGCAACTAATGAAAAACTGTTTTTT. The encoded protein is CASSRGPATNEKLFF.

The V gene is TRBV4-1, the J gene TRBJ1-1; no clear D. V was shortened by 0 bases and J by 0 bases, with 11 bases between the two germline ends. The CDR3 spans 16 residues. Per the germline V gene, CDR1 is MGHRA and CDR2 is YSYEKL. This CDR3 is CASSQDPPGLNTEAFF. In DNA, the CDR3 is TGCGCCAGCAGCCAAGATCCCCCAGGATTGAACACTGAAGCTTTCTTT.

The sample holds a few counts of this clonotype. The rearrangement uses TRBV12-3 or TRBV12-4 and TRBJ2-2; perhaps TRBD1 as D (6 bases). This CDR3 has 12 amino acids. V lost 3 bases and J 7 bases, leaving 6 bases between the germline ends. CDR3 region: CASSLDSGELFF. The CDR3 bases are TGTGCCAGCAGTTTGGACAGCGGGGAGCTGTTTTTT.

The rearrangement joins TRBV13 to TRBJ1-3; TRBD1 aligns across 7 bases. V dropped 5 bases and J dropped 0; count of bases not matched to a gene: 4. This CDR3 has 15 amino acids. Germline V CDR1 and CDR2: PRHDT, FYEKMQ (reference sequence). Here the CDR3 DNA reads TGTGCCAGCAGCGCCGGGACAGCCTCTGGAAACACCATATATTTT. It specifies CASSAGTASGNTIYF.

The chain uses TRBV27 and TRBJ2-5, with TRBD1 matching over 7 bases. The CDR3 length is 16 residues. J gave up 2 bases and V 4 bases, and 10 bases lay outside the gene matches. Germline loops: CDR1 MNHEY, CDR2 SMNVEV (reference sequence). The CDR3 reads CASSSLEQGSQETQYF. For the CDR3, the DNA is TGTGCCAGCAGTTCGTTAGAACAGGGGAGTCAAGAGACCCAGTACTTC.

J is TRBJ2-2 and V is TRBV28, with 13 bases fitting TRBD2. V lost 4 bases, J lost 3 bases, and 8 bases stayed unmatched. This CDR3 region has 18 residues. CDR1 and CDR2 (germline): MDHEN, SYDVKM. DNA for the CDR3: TGTGCCAGCAGTTCTCCTTCGGGACTAGCGGGGCACACCGGGGAGCTGTTTTTT. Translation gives CASSSPSGLAGHTGELFF.

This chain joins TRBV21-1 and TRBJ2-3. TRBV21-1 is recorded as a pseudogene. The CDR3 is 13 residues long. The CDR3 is CASSTYDSVAQYF. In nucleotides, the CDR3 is TGTGCCAGCAGCACGTACGACTCGGTTGCGCAGTATTTT.